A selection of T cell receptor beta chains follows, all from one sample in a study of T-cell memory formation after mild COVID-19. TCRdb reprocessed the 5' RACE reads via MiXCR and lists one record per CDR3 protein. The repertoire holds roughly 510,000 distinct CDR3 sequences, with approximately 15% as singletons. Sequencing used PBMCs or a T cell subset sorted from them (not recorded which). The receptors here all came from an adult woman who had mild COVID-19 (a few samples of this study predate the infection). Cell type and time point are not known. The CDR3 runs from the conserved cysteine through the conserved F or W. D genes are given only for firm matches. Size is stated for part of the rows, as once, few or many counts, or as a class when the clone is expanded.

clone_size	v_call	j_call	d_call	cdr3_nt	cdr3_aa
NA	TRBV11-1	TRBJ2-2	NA	TGTGCCAGCAGTCCATCCCGTGGGAACACCGGGGAGCTGTTTTTT	CASSPSRGNTGELFF
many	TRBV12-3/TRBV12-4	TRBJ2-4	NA	TGTGCCAGCTCTCAGGGAGCTGCGGGGTACATTCAGTACTTC	CASSQGAAGYIQYF
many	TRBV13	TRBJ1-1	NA	TGTGCCAGCAGCGGGGGCATGAACACTGAAGCTTTCTTT	CASSGGMNTEAFF
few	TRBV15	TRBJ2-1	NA	TGTGCCACCAGTAGAGACTTGGGTGTCGCTAGTGAGCAGTTCTTC	CATSRDLGVASEQFF
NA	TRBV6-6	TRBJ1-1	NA	TGTGCCAGCAGTTACTCAGTCCCAGGGGCCGGGAACACTGAAGCTTTCTTT	CASSYSVPGAGNTEAFF
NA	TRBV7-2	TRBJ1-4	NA	TGTGCCAGCAGCCGGGGCTATGATGAAAAACTGTTTTTT	CASSRGYDEKLFF
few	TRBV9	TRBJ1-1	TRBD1	TGTGCCAGCAGCCAATTACAGGGGGCGGTGGTTGAAGCTTTCTTT	CASSQLQGAVVEAFF
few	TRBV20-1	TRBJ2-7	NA	TGCAGTGCTAGAGATGCGGATCGGACAGAGAAATACGAGCAGTACTTC	CSARDADRTEKYEQYF
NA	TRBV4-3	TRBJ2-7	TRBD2	TGCGCCAGCAGCCAATTTAGCGGGTCCAACGAGCAGTACTTC	CASSQFSGSNEQYF
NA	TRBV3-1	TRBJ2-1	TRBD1	TGTGCCAGCAGCCGACCGGGACAGGGGAACAATGAGCAGTTCTTC	CASSRPGQGNNEQFF
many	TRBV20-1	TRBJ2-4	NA	TGCAGTGCTAGAGTGGGGTTAAGGCCGACAAACATTCAGTACTTC	CSARVGLRPTNIQYF
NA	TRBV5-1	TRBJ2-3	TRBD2	TGCGCCAGCAGCGGGACTAGCGGGGAAGGCACAGATACGCAGTATTTT	CASSGTSGEGTDTQYF
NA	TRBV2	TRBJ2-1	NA	TGTGCCAGCAGTGAATGGGTAAACAATGAGCAGTTCTTC	CASSEWVNNEQFF
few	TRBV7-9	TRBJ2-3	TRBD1	TGTGCCAGCAGTTCTCTGGGGACAGCAAGCACAGATACGCAGTATTTT	CASSSLGTASTDTQYF
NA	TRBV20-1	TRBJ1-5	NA	TGCAGTGCTAAGAACGAGGGTATCAATCAGCCCCAGCATTTT	CSAKNEGINQPQHF
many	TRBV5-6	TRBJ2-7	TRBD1	TGTGCCAGCAGCTTGACCGACAGGGATGCCGGCGAGCAGTACTTC	CASSLTDRDAGEQYF
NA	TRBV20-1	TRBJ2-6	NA	TGCAGTGCTAGAGATTCAATGCGGCAGGGGTCTGGGGCCAACGTCCTGACTTTC	CSARDSMRQGSGANVLTF
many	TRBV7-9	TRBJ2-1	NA	TGTGCCAGCAGTGACAACAGGGCTGGAGGGTACAATGAGCAGTTCTTC	CASSDNRAGGYNEQFF
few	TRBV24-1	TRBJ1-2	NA	TGTGCCACCAGTGATTCGCTTACGACAGCCACGTATGGCTACACCTTC	CATSDSLTTATYGYTF
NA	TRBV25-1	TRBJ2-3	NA	TGTGCCAGCACTCGCCGAGGGACCTCCACAGATACGCAGTATTTT	CASTRRGTSTDTQYF
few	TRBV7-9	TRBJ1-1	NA	TGTGCCAGCACCAGCAAAGGGAACACTGAAGCTTTCTTT	CASTSKGNTEAFF
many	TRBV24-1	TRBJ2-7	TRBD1	TGTGCCACCAGTGAGTGGACAGGGGGCGAGCAGTACTTC	CATSEWTGGEQYF
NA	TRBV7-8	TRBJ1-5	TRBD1	TGTGCCAGCAGCTTAGCCCGGACAGGACATCAGCCCCAGCATTTT	CASSLARTGHQPQHF
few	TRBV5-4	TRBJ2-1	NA	TGTGCCAGCAGACCAGACAGGTCTTCGGGTGAGCAGTTCTTC	CASRPDRSSGEQFF
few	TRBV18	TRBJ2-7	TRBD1	TGTGCCAGCTCACAGGGACAGGCGTACTCCTACGAGCAGTACTTC	CASSQGQAYSYEQYF
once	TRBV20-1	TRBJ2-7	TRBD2	TGCAGTGCTAGGTCGGGGGGCTCCTACGAGCAGTACTTC	CSARSGGSYEQYF
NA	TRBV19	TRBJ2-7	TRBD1	TGTGCCAGTAGTATCACAGGGGTGGGTACCTACGAGCAGTACTTC	CASSITGVGTYEQYF
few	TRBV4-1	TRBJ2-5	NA	TGCGCCAGCAGCCAAGTCGGCGGGGGCGGGGGTCGGGAGACCCAGTACTTC	CASSQVGGGGGRETQYF
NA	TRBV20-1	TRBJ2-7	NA	TGCAGTTGGGAGGGGGGTGCCTACGAGCAGTACTTC	CSWEGGAYEQYF
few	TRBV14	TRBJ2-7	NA	TGTGCCAGCAGCCAGTACAGAAACTCCTACGAGCAGTACTTC	CASSQYRNSYEQYF
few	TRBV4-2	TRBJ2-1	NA	TGTGCCAGCACCCAAACATTGGACAATGAGCAGTTCTTC	CASTQTLDNEQFF
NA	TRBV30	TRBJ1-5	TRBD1	TGTGCCTGGAGTGCCGGGACAGGGGGCAATCAGCCCCAGCATTTT	CAWSAGTGGNQPQHF
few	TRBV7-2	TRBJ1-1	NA	TGTGCCAGCAGCAGGACACTGAACACTGAAGCTTTATTT	CASSRTLNTEALF
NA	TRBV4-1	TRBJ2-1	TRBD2	TGCGCCAGCAGCCAATCTAGCGGCCCCCACAATGAGCAGTTCTTC	CASSQSSGPHNEQFF
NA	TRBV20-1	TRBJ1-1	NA	TGCAGTGCTACCGACCCGGGGGGACGGAACACTGAAGCTTTCTTT	CSATDPGGRNTEAFF
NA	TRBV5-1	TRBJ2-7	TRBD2	TGCGCCAGCAGCTTGCTAGCGGGGGATCCCACCTACGAGCAGTACTTC	CASSLLAGDPTYEQYF
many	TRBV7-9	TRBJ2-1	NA	TGTGCCAGCAGCTTACCCAATGAGCAGTTCTTC	CASSLPNEQFF
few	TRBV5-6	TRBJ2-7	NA	TGTGCCACTTCGGCTACAGCATCCTACGAGCAGTACTTC	CATSATASYEQYF
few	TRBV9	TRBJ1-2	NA	TGTGCCAGCAGCGTAGCTCCAGGGAATAACTATGGCTACACCTTC	CASSVAPGNNYGYTF
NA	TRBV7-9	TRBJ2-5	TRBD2	TGTGCCAGCAGCCTGACTAGCGGGACGGGAGAGACCCAGTACTTC	CASSLTSGTGETQYF
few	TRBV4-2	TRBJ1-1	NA	TGTGCCAGCAGCCAAGATCCAGGGAGAGAAGCTTTCTTT	CASSQDPGREAFF
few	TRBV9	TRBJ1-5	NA	TGTGCCAGCAGCCCCAATGAGGGCCAGCCCCAGCATTTT	CASSPNEGQPQHF
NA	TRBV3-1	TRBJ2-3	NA	TGTGCCACCAGCCAAGGCTTAGGTTATTTCACAGATACGCAGTATTTT	CATSQGLGYFTDTQYF
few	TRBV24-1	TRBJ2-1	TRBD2	TGTGCCACCAGTGGCCTCTCCCCCCTCCGGGGGGGCGCGGGGTCCTACAATGAGCAGTTCTTC	CATSGLSPLRGGAGSYNEQFF
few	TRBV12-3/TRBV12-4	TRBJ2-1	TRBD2	TGTGCCAGCAGTTTTAGGCGGGAGCCATACAATGAGCAGTTCTTC	CASSFRREPYNEQFF
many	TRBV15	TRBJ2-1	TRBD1	TGTGCCACCAGCAGAGATACAGGGGAAGGAAATGAGCAGTTCTTC	CATSRDTGEGNEQFF